The table lists the clone carrying this T cell receptor (beta chain) with a count of one. This specimen belongs to a study of PD-L1 blockade in urothelial cancer. As for the study in general: Researchers found blood samples held a median of 141,255 T cells.

The CDR3 runs 13 residues. Trimming stripped 5 bases from V and 5 bases from J, with 12 bases between. Germline V gene data show CDR1 as KGHSH and CDR2 as LQKENI. TCRdb's table, derived via immunoSEQ multiplex PCR, lists solely in-frame clones and lacks some. The data show 71,000 or so clones, with roughly 91% seen just once and 3% to 4% held by the top ten. The clonotype originates from a man aged 60 to 75 with urothelial cancer. The sequenced sample was PBMCs, obtained around atezolizumab (anti-PD-L1) treatment. J is TRBJ2-5 and V is TRBV18; a weak D match, TRBD2 (6 bases). The CDR3 is CASSSGLAETQYF. The CDR3 DNA reads TGTGCCAGCTCATCGGGACTTGCGGAGACCCAGTACTTC.